Below, one T cell receptor (beta chain) is given with its context. This specimen belongs to a study of shared clonotypes between healthy human individuals. Repertoires were generated with immunoSEQ multiplex PCR, while TCRdb's copy carries only in-frame clones and drops some. The profile shows about 750,000 clones, roughly 92% of them singletons. The naive CD8 fraction comprised CD45RO-negative cells positively selected for CCR7 and excluded terminally differentiated effector memory CD45RA+ cells. Nashville, Tennessee was home to all donors, who were Caucasian adults. V trimming: 4 bases; J trimming: 3 bases; junction bases outside the gene matches: 1. The V gene's germline CDR1 is SQVTM and CDR2 ANQGSEA. CDR3 length equals 13 residues.

Sequenced: naive CD8+ T cells sorted from blood. The sequence came from a man younger than 40 in good health. The J gene is TRBJ2-7, the V gene TRBV29-1, with 12 bases matching TRBD2. CDR3 coding DNA: TGCAGCGTTGGGACTAGCGGGATCTACGAGCAGTACTTC. Its protein is CSVGTSGIYEQYF.